The following is a TCR beta chain sequence with its context. The antigen this receptor binds is unknown. Within one base of it there is no much larger clone, and no base qualities were kept. Inclusive of the bounding cysteine and phenylalanine, the CDR3 is 14 residues long. Just the 42-base CDR3 DNA is kept, in frame starting at base 1. The germline V gene encodes CDR1 KGHSH and CDR2 LQKENI. V sheds 3 bases and J sheds 7 bases, leaving 12 bases between their ends. This sample stems from a study of blood T cell repertoires in COVID-19 (dated by TCRdb to about 2020). About the investigation overall: Samples covering the acute and convalescent phases of COVID-19 were provided by collaborators in the United States, Italy and Spain. The material from the prospective study consisted of cDNA or gDNA derived from T cells, B-cell-depleted T cells, or PBMCs. The dataset comprised deeply sampled blood TCRbeta repertoires from subjects exposed to, actively infected with, or recovered from COVID-19. The repertoires were made available in a free public database intended to serve as a resource for research on the immune response to SARS-CoV-2. The samples were drawn from the first 160 participants of the ongoing ImmuneRACE study and from about 1,200 subjects provided by 6 global collaborators. Nearly every sample came with metadata listing a de-identified subject ID, COVID-19 status, age in years and sex. Where HLA class I and class II types were available, the types were taken from metadata supplied by the sample provider, not from assay-based typing.

The immunoSEQ Assay, a bias-controlled multiplex PCR, was used to amplify TCRbeta CDR3 regions from genomic DNA. On the authors' methods: Within the assay, amplification of reference gene primers was used to estimate how many nucleated cells each sample contained. Sequence reads were collapsed and filtered to measure the absolute abundance of every unique TCRbeta CDR3 rearrangement. For each sample, productive Simpson clonality was calculated as the square root of Simpson's diversity index over productive rearrangements. TCRdb carries this immuneACCESS record with in-frame sequences only. Its versions omit some clonotypes, under half of them owing to an unresolved V gene in the studies checked, with the rest unexplained. V and J calls and clone size follow that table, whereas D and trimming were derived from the DNA. Within this sample are 150,000 to 180,000 clones, with approximately 85% of them counted one time only. Roughly 0.6% of the sample rests with the top ten.

In Seattle, one collaborating source enrolled patients while the infection was active and tracked those patients longitudinally over the course of disease. Collaborating institutions collected whole blood in K2EDTA tubes following their own protocols. For TCRbeta analysis, collaborator samples were shipped as frozen whole blood, as isolated PBMCs, or as DNA extracted from either sample type. Summary of the overall study and its limitations: Clinical and demographic metadata were provided uncurated, with the amount varying by source and participant.

This TCR was sampled from a man aged 60 to 69 with COVID-19, enrolled during active disease. Here the chain combines TRBV18 and TRBJ1-4; the D gene assignment is ambiguous. The sample consisted of peripheral blood. The sequence in DNA is TGTGCCAGCTCACCCGCGGGCACGAGTGAAAAACTGTTTTTT. It is translated as CASSPAGTSEKLFF. Joined to the reference TRBV18 and TRBJ1-4 proteins, this CDR3 gives the full variable domain: NAGVMQNPRHLVRRRGQEARLRCSPMKGHSHVYWYRQLPEEGLKFMVYLQKENIIDESGMPKERFSAEFPKEGPSILRIQQVVRGDSAAYFCASSPAGTSEKLFFGSGTQLSVL.